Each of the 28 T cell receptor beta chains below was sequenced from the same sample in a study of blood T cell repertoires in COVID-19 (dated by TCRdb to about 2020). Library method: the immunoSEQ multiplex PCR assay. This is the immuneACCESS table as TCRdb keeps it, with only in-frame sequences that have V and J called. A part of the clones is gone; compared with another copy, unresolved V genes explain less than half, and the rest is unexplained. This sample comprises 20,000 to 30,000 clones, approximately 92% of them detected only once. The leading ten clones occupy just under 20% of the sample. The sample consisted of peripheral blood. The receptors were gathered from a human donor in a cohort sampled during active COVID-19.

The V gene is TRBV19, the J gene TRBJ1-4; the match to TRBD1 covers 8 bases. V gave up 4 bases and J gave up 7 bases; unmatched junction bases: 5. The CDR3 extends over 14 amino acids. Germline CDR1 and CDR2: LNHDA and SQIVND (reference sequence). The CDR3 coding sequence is TGTGCCAGTAGTACCCAGGGGGCGGGTGAAAAACTGTTTTTT. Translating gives CASSTQGAGEKLFF.

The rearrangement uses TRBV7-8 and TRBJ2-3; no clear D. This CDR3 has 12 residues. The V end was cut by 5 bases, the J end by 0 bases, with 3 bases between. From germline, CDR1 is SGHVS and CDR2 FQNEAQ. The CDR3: CASSVSTDTQYF. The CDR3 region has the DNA TGTGCCAGCAGCGTAAGCACAGATACGCAGTATTTT.

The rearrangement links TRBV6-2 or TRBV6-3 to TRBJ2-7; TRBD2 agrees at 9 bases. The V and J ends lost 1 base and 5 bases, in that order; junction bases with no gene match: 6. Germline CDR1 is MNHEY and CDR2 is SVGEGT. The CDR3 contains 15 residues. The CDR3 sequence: CASSYYAGGVHEQYF. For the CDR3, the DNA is TGTGCCAGCAGTTACTATGCGGGAGGGGTCCACGAGCAGTACTTC.

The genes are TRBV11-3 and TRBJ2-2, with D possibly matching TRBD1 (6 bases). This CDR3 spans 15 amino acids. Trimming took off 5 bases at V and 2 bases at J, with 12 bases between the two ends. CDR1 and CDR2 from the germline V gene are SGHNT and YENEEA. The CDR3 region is CASSNRASNTGELFF. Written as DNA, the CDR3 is TGTGCCAGCAGCAACAGGGCGAGTAACACCGGGGAGCTGTTTTTT.

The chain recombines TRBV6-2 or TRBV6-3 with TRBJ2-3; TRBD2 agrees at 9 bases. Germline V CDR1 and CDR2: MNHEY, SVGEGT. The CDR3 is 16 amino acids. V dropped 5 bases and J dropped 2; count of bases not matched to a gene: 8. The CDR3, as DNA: TGTGCCAGCAGTAAGGGCCGGACTAGCGTCACAGATACGCAGTATTTT. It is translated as CASSKGRTSVTDTQYF.

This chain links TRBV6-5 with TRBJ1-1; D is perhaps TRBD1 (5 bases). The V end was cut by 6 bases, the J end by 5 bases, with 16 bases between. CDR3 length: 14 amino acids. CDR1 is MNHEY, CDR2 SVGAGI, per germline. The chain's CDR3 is CASSKTVRGTEAFF. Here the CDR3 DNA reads TGTGCCAGCAGCAAGACAGTGCGGGGGACTGAAGCTTTCTTT.

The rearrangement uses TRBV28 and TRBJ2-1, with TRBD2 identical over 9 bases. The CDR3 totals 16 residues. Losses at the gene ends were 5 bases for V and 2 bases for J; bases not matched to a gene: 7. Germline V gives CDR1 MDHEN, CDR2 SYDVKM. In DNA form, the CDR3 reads TGTGCCAGCAGTCCTTATGGCGGGAGGGCCTACAATGAGCAGTTCTTC. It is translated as CASSPYGGRAYNEQFF.

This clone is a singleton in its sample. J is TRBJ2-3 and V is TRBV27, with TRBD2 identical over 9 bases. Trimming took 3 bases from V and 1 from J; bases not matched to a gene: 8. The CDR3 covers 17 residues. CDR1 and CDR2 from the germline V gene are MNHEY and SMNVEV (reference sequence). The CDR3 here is CASSFSAGGGGTDTQYF. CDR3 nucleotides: TGTGCCAGCAGTTTTTCGGCGGGAGGGGGCGGCACAGATACGCAGTATTTT.

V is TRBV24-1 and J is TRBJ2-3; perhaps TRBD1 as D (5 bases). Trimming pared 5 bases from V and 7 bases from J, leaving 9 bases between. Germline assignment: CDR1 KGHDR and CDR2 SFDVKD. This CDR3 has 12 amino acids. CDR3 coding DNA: TGTGCCACCAGTGCCCAGGGAAATACGCAGTATTTT. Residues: CATSAQGNTQYF.

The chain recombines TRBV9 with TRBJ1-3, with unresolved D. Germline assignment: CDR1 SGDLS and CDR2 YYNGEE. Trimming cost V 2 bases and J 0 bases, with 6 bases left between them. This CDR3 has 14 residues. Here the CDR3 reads CASSVRSSGNTIYF. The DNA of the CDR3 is TGTGCCAGCAGCGTGCGGAGCTCTGGAAACACCATATATTTT. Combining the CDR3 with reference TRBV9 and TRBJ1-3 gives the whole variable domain DSGVTQTPKHLITATGQRVTLRCSPRSGDLSVYWYQQSLDQGLQFLIQYYNGEERAKGNILERFSAQQFPDLHSELNLSSLELGDSALYFCASSVRSSGNTIYFGEGSWLTVV.

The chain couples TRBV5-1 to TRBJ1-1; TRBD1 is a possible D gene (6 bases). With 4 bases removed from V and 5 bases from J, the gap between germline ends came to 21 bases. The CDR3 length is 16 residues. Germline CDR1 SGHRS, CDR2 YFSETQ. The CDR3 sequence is CASSLNTQGSGTEAFF. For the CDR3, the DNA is TGCGCCAGCAGCCTCAACACACAGGGCTCGGGGACTGAAGCTTTCTTT.

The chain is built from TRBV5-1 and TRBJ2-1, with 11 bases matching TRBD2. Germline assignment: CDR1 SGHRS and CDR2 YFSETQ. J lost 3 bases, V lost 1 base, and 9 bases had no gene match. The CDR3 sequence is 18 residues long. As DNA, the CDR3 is TGCGCCAGCAGCTTGTTAGCGGGGGGGCCAGGAGGCTACAATGAGCAGTTCTTC. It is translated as CASSLLAGGPGGYNEQFF. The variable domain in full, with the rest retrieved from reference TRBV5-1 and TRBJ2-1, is KAGVTQTPRYLIKTRGQQVTLSCSPISGHRSVSWYQQTPGQGLQFLFEYFSETQRNKGNFPGRFSGRQFSNSRSEMNVSTLELGDSALYLCASSLLAGGPGGYNEQFFGPGTRLTVL.

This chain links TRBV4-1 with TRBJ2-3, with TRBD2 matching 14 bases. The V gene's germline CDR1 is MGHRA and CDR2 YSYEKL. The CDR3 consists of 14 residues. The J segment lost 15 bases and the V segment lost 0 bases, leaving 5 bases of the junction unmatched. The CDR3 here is CASSQELGLAGGYF. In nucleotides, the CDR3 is TGCGCCAGCAGCCAAGAATTAGGACTAGCGGGGGGATATTTT.

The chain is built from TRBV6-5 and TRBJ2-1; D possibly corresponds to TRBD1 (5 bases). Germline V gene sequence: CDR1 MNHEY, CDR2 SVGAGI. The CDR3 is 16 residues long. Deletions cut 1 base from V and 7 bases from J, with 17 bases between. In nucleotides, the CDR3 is TGTGCCAGCAGTTACTTGAAGGCAGGGTCTAAAAATGAGCAGTTCTTC. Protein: CASSYLKAGSKNEQFF.

CDR3 nucleotide sequence: TGTGCCAGCAAAACCGGGACAGGGTACCCCTACGAGCAGTACTTC. Protein: CASKTGTGYPYEQYF. The chain links TRBV25-1 to TRBJ2-7, with 9 nucleotides matching TRBD1. V was pared by 7 bases and J by 2 bases, with 9 bases of the junction left unmatched. The CDR3 is 15 amino acids. CDR1 and CDR2 from the germline V gene are MGHDK and SYGVNS.

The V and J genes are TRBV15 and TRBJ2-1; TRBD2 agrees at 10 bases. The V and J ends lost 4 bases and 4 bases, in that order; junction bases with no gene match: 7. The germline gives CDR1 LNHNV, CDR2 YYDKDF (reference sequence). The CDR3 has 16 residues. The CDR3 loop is CATSIPSGGGYNEQFF. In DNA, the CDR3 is TGTGCCACCAGCATCCCGAGCGGGGGGGGATACAATGAGCAGTTCTTC.

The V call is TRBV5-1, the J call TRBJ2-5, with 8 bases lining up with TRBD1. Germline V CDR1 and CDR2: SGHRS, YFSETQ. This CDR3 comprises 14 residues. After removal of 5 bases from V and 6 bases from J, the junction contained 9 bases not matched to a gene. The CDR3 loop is CASSPDRVEKTQYF. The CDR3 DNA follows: TGCGCCAGCAGTCCGGACAGGGTTGAGAAGACCCAGTACTTC.

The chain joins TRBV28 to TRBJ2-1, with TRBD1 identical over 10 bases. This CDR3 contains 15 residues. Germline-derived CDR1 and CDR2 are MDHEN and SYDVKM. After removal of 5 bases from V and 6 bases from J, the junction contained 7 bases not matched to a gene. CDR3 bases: TGTGCCAGCAGTAATCGACAGGGGGCCACCAATGAGCAGTTCTTC. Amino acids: CASSNRQGATNEQFF.

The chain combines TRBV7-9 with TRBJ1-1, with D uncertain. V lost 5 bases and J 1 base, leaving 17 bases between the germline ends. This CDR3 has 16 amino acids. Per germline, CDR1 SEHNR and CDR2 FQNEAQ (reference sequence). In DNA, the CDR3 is TGTGCCAGCAGCACGCCGGCCAGGCAGCCGAACACTGAAGCTTTCTTT. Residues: CASSTPARQPNTEAFF.

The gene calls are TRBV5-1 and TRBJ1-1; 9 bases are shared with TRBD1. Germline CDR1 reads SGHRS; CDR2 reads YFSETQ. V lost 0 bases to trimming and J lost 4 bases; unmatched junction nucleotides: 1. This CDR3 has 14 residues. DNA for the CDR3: TGCGCCAGCAGCTTGGTGGGACAGGGCACTGAAGCTTTCTTT. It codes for CASSLVGQGTEAFF.

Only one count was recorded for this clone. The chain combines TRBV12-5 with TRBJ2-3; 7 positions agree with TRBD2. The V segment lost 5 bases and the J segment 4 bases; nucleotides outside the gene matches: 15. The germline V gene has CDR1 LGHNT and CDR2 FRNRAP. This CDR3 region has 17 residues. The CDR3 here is CASGIHRTSFSADTQYF. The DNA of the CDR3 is TGTGCTAGTGGTATCCACAGGACTAGTTTTTCGGCAGATACGCAGTATTTT. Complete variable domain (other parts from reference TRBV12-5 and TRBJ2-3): DARVTQTPRHKVTEMGQEVTMRCQPILGHNTVFWYRQTMMQGLELLAYFRNRAPLDDSGMPKDRFSAEMPDATLATLKIQPSEPRDSAVYFCASGIHRTSFSADTQYFGPGTRLTVL.

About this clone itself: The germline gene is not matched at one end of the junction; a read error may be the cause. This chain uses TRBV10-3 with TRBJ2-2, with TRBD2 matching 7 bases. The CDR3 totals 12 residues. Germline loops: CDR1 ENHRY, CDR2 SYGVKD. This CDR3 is CAIRGGAGELFF. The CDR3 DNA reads TGTGCCATCAGGGGAGGGGCCGGTGAGCTGTTTTTT.

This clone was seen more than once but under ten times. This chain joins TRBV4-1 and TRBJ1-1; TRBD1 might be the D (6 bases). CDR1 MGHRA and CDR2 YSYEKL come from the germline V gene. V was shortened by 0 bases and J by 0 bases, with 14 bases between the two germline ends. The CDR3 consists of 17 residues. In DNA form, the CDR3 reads TGCGCCAGCAGCCAAGAGGCCCGGGACATTATGAACACTGAAGCTTTCTTT. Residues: CASSQEARDIMNTEAFF.

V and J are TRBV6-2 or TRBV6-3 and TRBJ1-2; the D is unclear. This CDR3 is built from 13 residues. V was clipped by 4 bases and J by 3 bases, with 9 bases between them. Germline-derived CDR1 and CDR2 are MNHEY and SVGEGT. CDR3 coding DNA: TGTGCCAGCAGTTTAACCGGTGACTATGGCTACACCTTC. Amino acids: CASSLTGDYGYTF.

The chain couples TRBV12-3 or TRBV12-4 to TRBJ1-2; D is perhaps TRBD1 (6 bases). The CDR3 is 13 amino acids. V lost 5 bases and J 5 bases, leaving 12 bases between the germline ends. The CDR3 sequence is CASSPLRGYGYTF. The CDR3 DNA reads TGTGCCAGCAGTCCCCTCAGGGGTTATGGCTACACCTTC.

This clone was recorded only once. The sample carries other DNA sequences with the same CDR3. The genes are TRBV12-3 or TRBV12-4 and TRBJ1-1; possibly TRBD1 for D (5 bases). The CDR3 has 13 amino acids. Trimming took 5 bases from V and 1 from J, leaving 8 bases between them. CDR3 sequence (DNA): TGTGCCAGCAGTCCTACAGGGAACACTGAAGCTTTCTTT. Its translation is CASSPTGNTEAFF.

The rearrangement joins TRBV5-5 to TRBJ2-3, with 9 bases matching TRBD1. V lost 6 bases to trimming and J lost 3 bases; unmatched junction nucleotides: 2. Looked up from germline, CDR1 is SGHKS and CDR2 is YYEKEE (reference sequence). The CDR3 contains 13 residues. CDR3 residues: CASMDRGTDTQYF. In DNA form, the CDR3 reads TGTGCCAGCATGGACAGGGGAACAGATACGCAGTATTTT.

Here the CDR3 reads CASSPPGQGAKNTGELFF. The CDR3 DNA is TGTGCCAGCTCACCGCCGGGACAGGGGGCGAAGAACACCGGGGAGCTGTTTTTT. The chain carries TRBV18 and TRBJ2-2; 12 bases are shared with TRBD1. The V segment lost 3 bases and the J segment 1 base; nucleotides outside the gene matches: 6. The CDR3 sequence is 18 residues long. CDR1 KGHSH and CDR2 LQKENI come from the germline V gene. The full variable domain, in which reference TRBV18 and TRBJ2-2 provide the parts outside the CDR3, is NAGVMQNPRHLVRRRGQEARLRCSPMKGHSHVYWYRQLPEEGLKFMVYLQKENIIDESGMPKERFSAEFPKEGPSILRIQQVVRGDSAAYFCASSPPGQGAKNTGELFFGEGSRLTVL.